The 10 T cell receptor beta chains presented below share a single source sample, sequenced in a study of blood T cells in healthy people across ages (dated by TCRdb to between 2014 and 2017). The library was produced with 5' RACE. The instrument given in TCRdb is Illumina HiSeq 2500. The second PCR ran for about 7 to 11 cycles and used a J-beta primer mix along with a sample-barcoded 5' primer. TCRdb handled the public reads itself, with Q25 trimming in fastp and clone calling in MiXCR, and kept productive beta chains. Under each unique CDR3 protein, matching rows form one entry showing the most common genes and DNA. Within this sample are 1.5 million to 2 million distinct CDR3 sequences, with around half of them counted one time only. The ten top clones hold around 2.1% of the sample. Sequencing input: blood. These receptors came from a woman in her thirties or forties in good health.

The chain combines TRBV5-1 with TRBJ2-5; TRBD1 matches 7 bases. Germline assignment: CDR1 SGHRS and CDR2 YFSETQ. The CDR3 has 14 amino acids. Trimming cost V 4 bases and J 13 bases; bases outside gene matches: 16. The DNA for the CDR3 is TGCGCCAGCAGCATAGGGGACAGCTCCTACGAGCGGTACTTC. Protein product: CASSIGDSSYERYF.

V is TRBV29-1 and J is TRBJ1-6; 8 bases line up with TRBD1. Germline V gene sequence: CDR1 SQVTM, CDR2 ANQGSEA. This CDR3 has 13 amino acids. Trimming took 6 bases from V and 7 from J; bases not matched to a gene: 5. Here the CDR3 DNA reads TGCAGCGTCCGGACAGGGCAGAATTCACCCCTCCACTTT. It encodes CSVRTGQNSPLHF.

As regards this clonotype: This may be a read error, as it is one base from a much larger clone. The gene calls are TRBV12-3 or TRBV12-4 and TRBJ2-5; 9 bases agree with TRBD1. The CDR3 spans 12 residues. In DNA form, the CDR3 reads TGTGCCGGCAGAGGGACAGGGGAGACCCAGTACTTC. Translated, it gives CAGRGTGETQYF.

This chain links TRBV9 with TRBJ2-7; 8 bases line up with TRBD2. Germline-derived CDR1 and CDR2 are SGDLS and YYNGEE. The CDR3 extends over 15 amino acids. The V and J ends lost 3 bases and 7 bases, in that order; junction bases with no gene match: 12. The DNA of the CDR3 is TGTGCCAGCAGCGGGGAAGGGACTAGGTCGAATGAGCAGTACTTC. This codes for CASSGEGTRSNEQYF.

The DNA of the CDR3 is TGTGCCAGCAGTGACTCGAAAACGGCGCCCTTGAACACTGAAGCTTTCTTT. Amino acid sequence: CASSDSKTAPLNTEAFF. The J gene is TRBJ1-1, the V gene TRBV6-4; D is ambiguous. CDR1 is MRHNA, CDR2 SNTAGT, per germline. V gave up 0 bases and J gave up 0 bases, with 14 bases separating them. The CDR3 sequence is 17 residues long.

This clonotype was seen many times. The chain joins TRBV12-3 or TRBV12-4 to TRBJ2-7; the D is unclear. The CDR3 is made up of 11 amino acids. Trimming took 6 bases from V and 3 from J, leaving 6 bases between them. DNA of the CDR3: TGTGCCAGCAGCACAATCTACGAGCAGTACTTC. Its translation: CASSTIYEQYF.

This sequence joins TRBV12-3 or TRBV12-4 and TRBJ1-6; D is ambiguous. The CDR3 has 16 residues. The V gene lost 2 bases and the J gene lost 6 bases, with 14 bases spanning the gap. This CDR3 reads CASSLNGVGGNSPLHF. The CDR3 DNA sequence: TGTGCCAGCAGTTTAAATGGCGTAGGAGGTAATTCACCCCTCCACTTT.

This clonotype was counted at least ten times. This sequence joins TRBV9 and TRBJ2-5, with no clear D. Germline V CDR1 and CDR2: SGDLS, YYNGEE. The CDR3 covers 13 residues. V was pared by 0 bases and J by 2 bases, with 5 bases between. CDR3 DNA: TGTGCCAGCAGCGTAGCAGCACAAGAGACCCAGTACTTC. This translates into CASSVAAQETQYF.

This clonotype was seen many times. The CDR3 is CASSTGTSGGYTDTQYF. The CDR3 region has the DNA TGTGCCAGCAGCACCGGGACTAGCGGGGGGTACACAGATACGCAGTATTTT. The genes are TRBV11-2 and TRBJ2-3, with 15 bases identical to TRBD2. V shed 5 bases, J shed 2 bases, and the junction held 5 bases outside the gene matches. CDR3 size: 17 residues. CDR1 SGHAT and CDR2 FQNNGV come from the germline V gene.

The J gene is TRBJ2-4, the V gene TRBV3-1; maybe TRBD1 (5 bases). Germline-derived CDR1 and CDR2 are LGHDT and YNNKEL (reference sequence). CDR3 length equals 14 residues. The ends were cut back, 1 base at V and 13 bases at J, with 17 bases in the middle. CDR3 sequence (DNA): TGTGCCAGCAGCCAAGCTTTTCAGGGTTTGGAGCAGTACTTC. Translated, it gives CASSQAFQGLEQYF.